Listed here is a single TCR beta chain. These data are taken from a study of T cell responses to AZD1222 COVID-19 vaccine. Profiled with immunoSEQ multiplex PCR; TCRdb holds only in-frame clones, not every one. The data contain some 110,000 clones, 65% to 85% of them singletons. This CDR3 has 15 amino acids. Germline CDR1 reads LGHNA; CDR2 reads YNFKEQ. Between the trimmed V and J ends, which lost 0 bases and 0 bases, there was a span of 3 bases. The receptor's source is an adult in good health. This sample comprised peripheral blood, obtained on day 0 of AZD1222 vaccination. The chain joins TRBV4-2 to TRBJ2-6; D not resolved. CDR3 amino acids: CASSQDSSGANVLTF. The CDR3 DNA reads TGTGCCAGCAGCCAAGATTCCTCTGGGGCCAACGTCCTGACTTTC.